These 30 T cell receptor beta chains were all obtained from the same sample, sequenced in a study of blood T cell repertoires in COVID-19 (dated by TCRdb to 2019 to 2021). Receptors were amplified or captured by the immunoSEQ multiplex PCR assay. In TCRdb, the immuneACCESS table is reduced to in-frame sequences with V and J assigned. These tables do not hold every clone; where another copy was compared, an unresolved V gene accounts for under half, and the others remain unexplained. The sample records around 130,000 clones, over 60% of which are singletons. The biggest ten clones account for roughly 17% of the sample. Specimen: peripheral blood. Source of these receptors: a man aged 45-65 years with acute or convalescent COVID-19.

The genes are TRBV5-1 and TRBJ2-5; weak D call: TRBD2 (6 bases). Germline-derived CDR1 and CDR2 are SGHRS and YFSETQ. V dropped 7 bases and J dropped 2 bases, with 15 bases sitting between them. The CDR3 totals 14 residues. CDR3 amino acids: CASDAGGGQETQYF. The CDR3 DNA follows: TGCGCCAGCGACGCCGGGGGAGGTCAAGAGACCCAGTACTTC.

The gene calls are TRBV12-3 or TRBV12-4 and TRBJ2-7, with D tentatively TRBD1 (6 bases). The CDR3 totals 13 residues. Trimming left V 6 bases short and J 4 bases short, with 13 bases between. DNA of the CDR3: TGTGCCAGCAGCCGACGAGGGGGATACGAGCAGTACTTC. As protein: CASSRRGGYEQYF.

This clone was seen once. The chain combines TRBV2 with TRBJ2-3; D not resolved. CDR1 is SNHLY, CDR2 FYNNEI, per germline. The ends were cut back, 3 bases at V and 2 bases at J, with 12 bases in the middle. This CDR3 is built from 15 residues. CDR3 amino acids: CASSEPGFDTDTQYF. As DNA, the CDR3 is TGTGCCAGCAGTGAGCCCGGGTTTGACACAGATACGCAGTATTTT.

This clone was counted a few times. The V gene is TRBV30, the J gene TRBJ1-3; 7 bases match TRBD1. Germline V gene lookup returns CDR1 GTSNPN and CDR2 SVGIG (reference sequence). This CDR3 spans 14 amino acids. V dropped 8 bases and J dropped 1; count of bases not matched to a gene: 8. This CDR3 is CAASYRGSGNTIYF. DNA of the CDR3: TGTGCCGCTAGCTACAGGGGATCTGGAAACACCATATATTTT.

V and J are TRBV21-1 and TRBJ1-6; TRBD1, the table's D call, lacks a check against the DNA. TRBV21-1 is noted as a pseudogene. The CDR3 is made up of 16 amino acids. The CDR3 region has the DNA TGTGCCAGCCGCCCTTTGACAGTACCTTTGGATTCACCCCTCCACTTT. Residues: CASRPLTVPLDSPLHF.

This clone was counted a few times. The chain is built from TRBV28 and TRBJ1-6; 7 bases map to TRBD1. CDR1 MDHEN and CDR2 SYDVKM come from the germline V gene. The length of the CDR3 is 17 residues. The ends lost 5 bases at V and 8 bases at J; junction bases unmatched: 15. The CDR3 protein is CASSLRGTTGRYSPLHF. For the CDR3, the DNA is TGTGCCAGCAGTCTTCGGGGGACGACAGGGCGATATTCACCCCTCCACTTT. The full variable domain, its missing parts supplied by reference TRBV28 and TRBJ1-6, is DVKVTQSSRYLVKRTGEKVFLECVQDMDHENMFWYRQDPGLGLRLIYFSYDVKMKEKGDIPEGYSVSREKKERFSLILESASTNQTSMYLCASSLRGTTGRYSPLHFGNGTRLTVT.

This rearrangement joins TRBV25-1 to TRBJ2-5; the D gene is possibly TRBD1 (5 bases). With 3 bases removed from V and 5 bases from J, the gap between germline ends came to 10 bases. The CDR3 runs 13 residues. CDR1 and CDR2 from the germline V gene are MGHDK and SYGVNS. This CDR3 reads CASSDRGMETQYF. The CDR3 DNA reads TGTGCCAGCAGTGATAGGGGCATGGAGACCCAGTACTTC.

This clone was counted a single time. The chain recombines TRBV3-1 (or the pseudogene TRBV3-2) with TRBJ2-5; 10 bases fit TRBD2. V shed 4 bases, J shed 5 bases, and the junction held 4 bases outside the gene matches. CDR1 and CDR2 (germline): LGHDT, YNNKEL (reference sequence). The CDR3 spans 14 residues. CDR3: CASSPRTSGETQYF. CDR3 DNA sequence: TGTGCCAGCAGCCCTAGGACTAGCGGCGAGACCCAGTACTTC.

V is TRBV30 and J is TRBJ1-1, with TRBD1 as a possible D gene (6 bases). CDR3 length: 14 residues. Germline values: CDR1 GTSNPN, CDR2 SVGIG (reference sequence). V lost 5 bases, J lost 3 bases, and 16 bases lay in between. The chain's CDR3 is CAWGPQGPYTEAFF. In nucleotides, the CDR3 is TGTGCCTGGGGGCCACAGGGTCCCTACACTGAAGCTTTCTTT.

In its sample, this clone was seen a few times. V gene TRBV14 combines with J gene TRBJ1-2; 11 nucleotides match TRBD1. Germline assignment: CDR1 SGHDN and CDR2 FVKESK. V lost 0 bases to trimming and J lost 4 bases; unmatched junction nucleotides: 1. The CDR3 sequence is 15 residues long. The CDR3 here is CASSQEDRGPYGYTF. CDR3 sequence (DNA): TGTGCCAGCAGCCAAGAGGACAGGGGGCCCTATGGCTACACCTTC.

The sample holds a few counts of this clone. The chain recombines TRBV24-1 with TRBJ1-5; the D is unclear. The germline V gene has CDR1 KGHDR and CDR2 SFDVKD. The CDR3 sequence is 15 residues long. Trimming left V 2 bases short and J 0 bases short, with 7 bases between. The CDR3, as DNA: TGTGCCACCAGTGATTCCGGGATTAGCAATCAGCCCCAGCATTTT. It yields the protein CATSDSGISNQPQHF.

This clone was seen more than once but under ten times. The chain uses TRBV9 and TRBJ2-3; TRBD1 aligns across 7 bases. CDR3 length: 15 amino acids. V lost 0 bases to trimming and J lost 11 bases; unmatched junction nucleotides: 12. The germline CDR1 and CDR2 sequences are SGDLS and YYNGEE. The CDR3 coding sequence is TGTGCCAGCAGCGTAGGGTTGGAGACAGGGATGGAGCAGTATTTT. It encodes CASSVGLETGMEQYF. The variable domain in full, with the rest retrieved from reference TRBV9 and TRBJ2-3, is DSGVTQTPKHLITATGQRVTLRCSPRSGDLSVYWYQQSLDQGLQFLIQYYNGEERAKGNILERFSAQQFPDLHSELNLSSLELGDSALYFCASSVGLETGMEQYFGPGTRLTVL.

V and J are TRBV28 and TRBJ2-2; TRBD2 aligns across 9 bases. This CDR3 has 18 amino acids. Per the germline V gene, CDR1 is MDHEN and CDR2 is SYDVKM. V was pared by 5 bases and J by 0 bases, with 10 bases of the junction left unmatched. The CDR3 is CASSPPLAGLANTGELFF. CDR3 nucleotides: TGTGCCAGCAGTCCCCCTCTAGCGGGGCTCGCGAACACCGGGGAGCTGTTTTTT.

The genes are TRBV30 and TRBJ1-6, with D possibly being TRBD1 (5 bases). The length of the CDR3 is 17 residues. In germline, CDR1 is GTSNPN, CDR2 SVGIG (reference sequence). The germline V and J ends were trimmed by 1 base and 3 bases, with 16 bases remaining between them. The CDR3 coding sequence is TGTGCCTGGAGTGAAGGGGCTACTTCCCTCTATAATTCACCCCTCCACTTT. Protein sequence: CAWSEGATSLYNSPLHF.

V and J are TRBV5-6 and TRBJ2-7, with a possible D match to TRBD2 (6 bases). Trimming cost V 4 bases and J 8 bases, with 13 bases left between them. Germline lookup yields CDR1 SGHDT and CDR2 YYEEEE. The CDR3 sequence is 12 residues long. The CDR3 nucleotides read TGTGCCAGCAGCCAGGGACTTAGCCAGCAGTACGTC. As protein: CASSQGLSQQYV.

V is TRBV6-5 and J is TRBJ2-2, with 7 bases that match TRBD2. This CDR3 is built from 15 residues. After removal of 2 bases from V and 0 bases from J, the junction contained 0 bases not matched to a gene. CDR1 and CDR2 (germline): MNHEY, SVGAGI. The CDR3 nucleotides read TGTGCCAGCAGTTACGGACTAGCGAACACCGGGGAGCTGTTTTTT. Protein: CASSYGLANTGELFF.

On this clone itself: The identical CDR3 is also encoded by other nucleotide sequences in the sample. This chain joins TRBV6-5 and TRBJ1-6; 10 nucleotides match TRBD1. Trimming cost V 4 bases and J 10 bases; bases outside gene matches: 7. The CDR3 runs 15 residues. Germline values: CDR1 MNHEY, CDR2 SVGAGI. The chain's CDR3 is CASSLGQGFRSPLHF. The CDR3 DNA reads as TGTGCCAGCAGTTTGGGACAGGGGTTTCGCTCACCCCTCCACTTT.

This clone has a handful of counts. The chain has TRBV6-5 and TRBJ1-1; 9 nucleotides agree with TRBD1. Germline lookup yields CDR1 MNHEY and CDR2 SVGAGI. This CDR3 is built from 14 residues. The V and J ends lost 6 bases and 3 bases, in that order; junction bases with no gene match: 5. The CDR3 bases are TGTGCCAGCAGCCGTGGGGACAGGGACACTGAAGCTTTCTTT. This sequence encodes CASSRGDRDTEAFF.

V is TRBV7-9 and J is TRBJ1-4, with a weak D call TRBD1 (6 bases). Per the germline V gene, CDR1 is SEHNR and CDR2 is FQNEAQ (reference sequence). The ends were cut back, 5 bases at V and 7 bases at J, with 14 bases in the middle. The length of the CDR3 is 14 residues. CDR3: CASSPTGPFEKLFF. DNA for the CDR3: TGTGCCAGCAGCCCGACAGGACCGTTTGAAAAACTGTTTTTT.

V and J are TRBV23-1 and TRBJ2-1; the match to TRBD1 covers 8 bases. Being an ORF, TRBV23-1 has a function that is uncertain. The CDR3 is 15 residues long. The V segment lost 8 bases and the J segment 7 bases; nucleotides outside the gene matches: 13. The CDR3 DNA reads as TGCGCCAGCCGAAAACAGGGGGAGGTAGGTAATGAGCAGTTCTTC. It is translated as CASRKQGEVGNEQFF.

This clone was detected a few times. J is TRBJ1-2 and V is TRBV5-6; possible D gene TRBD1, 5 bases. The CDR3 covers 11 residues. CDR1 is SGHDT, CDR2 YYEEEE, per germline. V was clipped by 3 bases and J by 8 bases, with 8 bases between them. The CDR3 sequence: CASSYAGGYTF. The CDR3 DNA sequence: TGTGCCAGCAGCTACGCAGGGGGCTACACCTTC.

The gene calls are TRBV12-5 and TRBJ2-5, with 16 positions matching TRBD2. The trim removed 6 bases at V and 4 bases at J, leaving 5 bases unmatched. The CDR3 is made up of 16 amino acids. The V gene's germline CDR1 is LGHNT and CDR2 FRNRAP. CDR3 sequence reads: CASGPGTSGGAETQYF. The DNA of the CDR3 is TGTGCTAGTGGCCCCGGGACTAGCGGGGGGGCAGAGACCCAGTACTTC.

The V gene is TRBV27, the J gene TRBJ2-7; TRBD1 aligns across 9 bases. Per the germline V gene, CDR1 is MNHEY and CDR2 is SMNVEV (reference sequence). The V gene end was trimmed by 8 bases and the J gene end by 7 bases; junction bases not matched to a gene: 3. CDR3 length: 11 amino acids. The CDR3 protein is CASETGGEQYF. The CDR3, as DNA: TGTGCCAGCGAGACAGGGGGGGAGCAGTACTTC.

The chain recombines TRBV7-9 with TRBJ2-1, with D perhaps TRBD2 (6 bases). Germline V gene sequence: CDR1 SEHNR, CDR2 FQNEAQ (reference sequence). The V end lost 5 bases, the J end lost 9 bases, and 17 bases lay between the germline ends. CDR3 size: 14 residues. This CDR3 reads CASSPPGGRGEQFF. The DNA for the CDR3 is TGTGCCAGCAGCCCCCCCGGGGGAAGGGGTGAGCAGTTCTTC.

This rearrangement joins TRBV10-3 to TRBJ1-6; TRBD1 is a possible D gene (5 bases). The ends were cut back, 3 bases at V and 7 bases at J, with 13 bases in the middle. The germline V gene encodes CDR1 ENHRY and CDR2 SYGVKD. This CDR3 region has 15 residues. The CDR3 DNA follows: TGTGCCATCAGTGACGACACAGGCCCCAATTCACCCCTCCACTTT. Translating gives CAISDDTGPNSPLHF.

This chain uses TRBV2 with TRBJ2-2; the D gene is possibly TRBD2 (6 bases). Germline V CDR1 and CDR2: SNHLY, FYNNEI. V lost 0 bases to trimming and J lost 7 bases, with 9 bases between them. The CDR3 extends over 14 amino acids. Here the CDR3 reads CASSEAGGIGELFF. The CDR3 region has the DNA TGTGCCAGCAGTGAAGCGGGGGGAATCGGGGAGCTGTTTTTT.

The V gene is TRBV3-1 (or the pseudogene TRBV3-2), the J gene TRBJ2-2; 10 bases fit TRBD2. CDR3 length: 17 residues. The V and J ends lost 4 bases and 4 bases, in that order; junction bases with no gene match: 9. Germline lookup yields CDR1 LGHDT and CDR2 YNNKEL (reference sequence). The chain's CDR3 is CASSRIAGGVSTGELFF. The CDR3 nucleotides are TGTGCCAGCAGCCGTATAGCGGGGGGTGTAAGCACCGGGGAGCTGTTTTTT.

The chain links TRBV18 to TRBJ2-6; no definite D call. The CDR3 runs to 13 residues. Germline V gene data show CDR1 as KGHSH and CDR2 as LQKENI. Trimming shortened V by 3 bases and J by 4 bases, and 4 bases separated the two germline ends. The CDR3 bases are TGTGCCAGCTCACCGCGAGGGGCCAACGTCCTGACTTTC. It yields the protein CASSPRGANVLTF.

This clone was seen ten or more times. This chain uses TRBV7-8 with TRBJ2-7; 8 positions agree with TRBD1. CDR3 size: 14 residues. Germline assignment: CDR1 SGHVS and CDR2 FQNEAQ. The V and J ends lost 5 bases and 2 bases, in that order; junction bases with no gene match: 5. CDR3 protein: CASSPTGQAYEQYF. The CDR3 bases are TGTGCCAGCAGCCCCACGGGACAGGCCTACGAGCAGTACTTC.

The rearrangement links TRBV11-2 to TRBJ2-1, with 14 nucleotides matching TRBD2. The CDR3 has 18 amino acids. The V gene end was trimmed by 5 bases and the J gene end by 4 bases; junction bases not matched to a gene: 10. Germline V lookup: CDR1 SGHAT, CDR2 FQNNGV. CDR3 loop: CASSGRTSGGTPYNEQFF. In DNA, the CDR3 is TGTGCCAGCAGCGGTCGGACTAGCGGGGGGACACCGTACAATGAGCAGTTCTTC.